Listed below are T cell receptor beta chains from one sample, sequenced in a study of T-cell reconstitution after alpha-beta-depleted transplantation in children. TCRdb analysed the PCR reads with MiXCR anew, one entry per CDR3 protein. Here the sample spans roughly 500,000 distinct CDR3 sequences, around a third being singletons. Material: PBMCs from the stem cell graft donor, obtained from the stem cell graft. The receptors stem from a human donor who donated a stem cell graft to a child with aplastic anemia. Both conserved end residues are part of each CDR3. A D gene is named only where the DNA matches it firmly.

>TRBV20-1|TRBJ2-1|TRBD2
CSATSSGSLPNEQFF
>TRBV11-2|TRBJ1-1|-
CASSLAQGKTEAFF
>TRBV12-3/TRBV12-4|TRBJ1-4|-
CASSFGSGEEKLFF
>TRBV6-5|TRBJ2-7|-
CASSYDEGSYEQYF
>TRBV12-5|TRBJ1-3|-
CASGSSAASGNTIYF
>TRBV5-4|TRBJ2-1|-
CASSGAIDEQFF
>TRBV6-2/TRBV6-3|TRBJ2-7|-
CASSYRPTYEQYF
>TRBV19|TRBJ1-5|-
CASSIDRRGNQPQHF
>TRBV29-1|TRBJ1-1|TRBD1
CSVVQQGVNTEAFF
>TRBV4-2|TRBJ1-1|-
CASSQEWAGLVNTEAFF
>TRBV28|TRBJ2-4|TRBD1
CASSKLDRVGIQYF
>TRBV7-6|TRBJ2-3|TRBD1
CASSLEDRGAQYF
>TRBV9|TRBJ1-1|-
CASSVPQGNTEAFF
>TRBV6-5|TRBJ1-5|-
CASTYRVDQPQHF
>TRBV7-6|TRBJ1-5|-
CASSTSQYQPQHF
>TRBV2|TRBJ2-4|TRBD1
CASRRERQGDDGIQYF
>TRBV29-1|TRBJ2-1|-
CSVDRASSYNEQFF
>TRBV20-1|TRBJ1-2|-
CSARGGGRENNYGYTF
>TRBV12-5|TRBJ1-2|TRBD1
CASGLSTGTNYGYTF
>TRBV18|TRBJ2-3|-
CASSQTRGWADTQYF
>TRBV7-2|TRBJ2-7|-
CASSSDRTYEQYF
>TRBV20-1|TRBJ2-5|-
CSARPTGFAETQYF
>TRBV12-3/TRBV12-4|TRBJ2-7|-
CASSPSPSLGYEQYF
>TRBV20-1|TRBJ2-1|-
CSARERRFGNEQFF
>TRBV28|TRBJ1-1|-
CASSPLPRNTEAFF
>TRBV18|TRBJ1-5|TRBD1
CASSLLVPGQGSNQPQHF
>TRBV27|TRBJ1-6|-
CASTSNIYNSPLHF
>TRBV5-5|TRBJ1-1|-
CASSRDRRTEAFF
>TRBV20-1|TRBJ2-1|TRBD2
CSASFTRGGSEQFF
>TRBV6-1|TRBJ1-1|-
CASSESDGRQNTEAFF
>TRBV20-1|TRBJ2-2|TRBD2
CSATRLAGGTGELFF
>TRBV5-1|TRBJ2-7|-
CASSLASRPYEQYF
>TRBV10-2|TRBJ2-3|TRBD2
CASSPLAGEDTQYF
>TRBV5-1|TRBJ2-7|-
CASSSGVADTYEQYF
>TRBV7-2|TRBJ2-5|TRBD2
CASSFPFGGSETQYF
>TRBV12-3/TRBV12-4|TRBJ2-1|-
CASSSQVVSEQFF
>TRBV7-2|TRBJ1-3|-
CASSPEVAGSGNTIYF
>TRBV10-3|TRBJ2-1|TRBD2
CAIRRTSGSGINEQFF
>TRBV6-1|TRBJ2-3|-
CASSEGLARTITDTQYF
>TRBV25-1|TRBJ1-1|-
CASKVNLEAFF
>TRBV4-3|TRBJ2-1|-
CASSHRSSYNEQFF
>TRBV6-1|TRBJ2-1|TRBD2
CASSRESGTSGNKQFF
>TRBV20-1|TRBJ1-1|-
CSARDYYEAFF
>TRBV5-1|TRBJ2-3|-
CASTPRGSGTDTQYF
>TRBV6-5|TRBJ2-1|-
CASSTYNEQFF
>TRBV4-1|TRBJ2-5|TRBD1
CASSQGRDRGRETQYF
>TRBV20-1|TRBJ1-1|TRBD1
CSASKGGSLNTEAFF
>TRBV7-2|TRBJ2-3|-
CASSSPNLGTDTQYF
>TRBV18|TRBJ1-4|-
CASSPVPPQKLFF
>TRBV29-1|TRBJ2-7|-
CSVDKKTRTSSYEQYF
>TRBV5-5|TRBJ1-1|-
CASSLAFRTVNTEAFF
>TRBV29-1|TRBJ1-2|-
CSVVRWQGDGYTF
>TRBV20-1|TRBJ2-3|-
CSARRVEGPIADTQYF
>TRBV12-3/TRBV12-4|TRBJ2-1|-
CASTVDGRREFF
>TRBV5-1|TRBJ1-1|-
CASTGARPEAFF
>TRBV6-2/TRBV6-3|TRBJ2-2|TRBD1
CASSYEGARYAGELFF
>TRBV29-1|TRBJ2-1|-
CSVEGGKRSYNEQFF
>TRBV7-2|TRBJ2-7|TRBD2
CASSSISGRGGYEQYF
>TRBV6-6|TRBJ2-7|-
CASSLSRDDEQYF
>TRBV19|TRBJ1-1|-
CASSMGRGGTEDMNTEAFF